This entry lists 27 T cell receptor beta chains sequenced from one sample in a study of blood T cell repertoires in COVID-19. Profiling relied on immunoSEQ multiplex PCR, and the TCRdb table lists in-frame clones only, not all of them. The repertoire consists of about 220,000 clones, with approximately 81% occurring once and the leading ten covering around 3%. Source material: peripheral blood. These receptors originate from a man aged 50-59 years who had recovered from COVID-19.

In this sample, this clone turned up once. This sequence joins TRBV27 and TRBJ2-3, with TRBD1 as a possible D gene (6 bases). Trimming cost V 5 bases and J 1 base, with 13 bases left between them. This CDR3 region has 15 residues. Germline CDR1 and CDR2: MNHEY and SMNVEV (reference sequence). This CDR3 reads CASSPHGGRTDTQYF. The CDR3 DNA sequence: TGTGCCAGCAGTCCCCATGGGGGCCGCACAGATACGCAGTATTTT.

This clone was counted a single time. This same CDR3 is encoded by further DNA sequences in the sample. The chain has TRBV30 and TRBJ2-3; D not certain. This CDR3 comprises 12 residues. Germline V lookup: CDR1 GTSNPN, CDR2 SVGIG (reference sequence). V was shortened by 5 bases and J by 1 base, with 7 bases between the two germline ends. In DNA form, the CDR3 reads TGTGCCTGGGGGTCGGGCACAGATACGCAGTATTTT. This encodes CAWGSGTDTQYF.

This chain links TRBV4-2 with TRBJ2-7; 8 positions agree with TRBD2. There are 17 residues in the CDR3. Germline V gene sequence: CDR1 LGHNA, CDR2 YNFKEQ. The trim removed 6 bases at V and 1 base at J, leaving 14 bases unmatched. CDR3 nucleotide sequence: TGTGCCAGCAGACAAACGTCTCGGAGCGGGAGTTCCTACGAGCAGTACTTC. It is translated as CASRQTSRSGSSYEQYF.

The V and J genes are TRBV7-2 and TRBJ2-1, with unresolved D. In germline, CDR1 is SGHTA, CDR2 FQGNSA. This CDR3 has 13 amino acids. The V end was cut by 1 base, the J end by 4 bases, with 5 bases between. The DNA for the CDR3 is TGTGCCAGCAGCTTAGGACTTTACAATGAGCAGTTCTTC. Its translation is CASSLGLYNEQFF.

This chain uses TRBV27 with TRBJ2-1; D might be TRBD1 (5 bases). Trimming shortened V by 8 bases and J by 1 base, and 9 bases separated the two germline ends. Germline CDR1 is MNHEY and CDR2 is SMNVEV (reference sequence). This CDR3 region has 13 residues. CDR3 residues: CASGQGSYNEQFF. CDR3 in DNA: TGTGCCAGCGGGCAGGGATCCTACAATGAGCAGTTCTTC.

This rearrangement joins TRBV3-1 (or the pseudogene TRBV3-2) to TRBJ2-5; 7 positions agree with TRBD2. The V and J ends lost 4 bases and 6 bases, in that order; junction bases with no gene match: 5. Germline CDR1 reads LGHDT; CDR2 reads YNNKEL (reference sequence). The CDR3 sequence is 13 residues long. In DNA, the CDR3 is TGTGCCAGCAGCCCCCGACTAGCCCAGACCCAGTACTTC. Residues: CASSPRLAQTQYF.

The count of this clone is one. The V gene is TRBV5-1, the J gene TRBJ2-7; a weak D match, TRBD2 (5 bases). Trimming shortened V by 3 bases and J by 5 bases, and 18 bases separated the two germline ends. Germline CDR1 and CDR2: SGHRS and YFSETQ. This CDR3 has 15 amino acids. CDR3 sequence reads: CASSSAPGRTDEQYF. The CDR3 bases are TGCGCCAGCAGCTCTGCGCCCGGCAGGACTGACGAGCAGTACTTC.

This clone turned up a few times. The CDR3 nucleotides are TGCAGTGCTAGTCGGGACAGGGTCTCTGGAAACACCATATATTTT. As protein: CSASRDRVSGNTIYF. The chain has TRBV20-1 and TRBJ1-3, with 9 bases aligning to TRBD1. The J segment lost 0 bases and the V segment lost 3 bases, leaving 3 bases of the junction unmatched. CDR1 is DFQATT and CDR2 is SNEGSKA in the germline V gene (reference sequence). CDR3 length: 15 residues.

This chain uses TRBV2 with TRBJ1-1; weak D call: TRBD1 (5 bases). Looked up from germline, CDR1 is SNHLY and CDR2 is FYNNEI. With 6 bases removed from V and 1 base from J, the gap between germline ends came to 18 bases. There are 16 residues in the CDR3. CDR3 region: CASRPSGGIPNTEAFF. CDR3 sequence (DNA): TGTGCCAGCAGGCCCAGTGGGGGGATTCCGAACACTGAAGCTTTCTTT.

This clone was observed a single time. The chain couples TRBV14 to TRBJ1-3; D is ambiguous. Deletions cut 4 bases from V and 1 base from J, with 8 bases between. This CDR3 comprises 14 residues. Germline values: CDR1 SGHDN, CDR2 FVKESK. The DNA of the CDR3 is TGTGCCAGCAGCCCCCTAGATTCTGGAAACACCATATATTTT. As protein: CASSPLDSGNTIYF. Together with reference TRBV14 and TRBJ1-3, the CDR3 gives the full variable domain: EAGVTQFPSHSVIEKGQTVTLRCDPISGHDNLYWYRRVMGKEIKFLLHFVKESKQDESGMPNNRFLAERTGGTYSTLKVQPAELEDSGVYFCASSPLDSGNTIYFGEGSWLTVV.

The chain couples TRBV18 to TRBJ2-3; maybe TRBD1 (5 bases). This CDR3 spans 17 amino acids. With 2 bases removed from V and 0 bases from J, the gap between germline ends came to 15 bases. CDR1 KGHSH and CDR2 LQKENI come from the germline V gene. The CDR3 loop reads CASSPSTPGKSTDTQYF. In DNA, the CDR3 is TGTGCCAGCTCACCATCGACACCAGGGAAAAGCACAGATACGCAGTATTTT.

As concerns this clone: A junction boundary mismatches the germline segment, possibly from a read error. The DNA of the CDR3 is TGTGCCAGCAGTTCGTTCTCACTAGCGGGAGAGATCTTC. Translated, it gives CASSSFSLAGEIF. The chain recombines TRBV27 with TRBJ2-1; the match to TRBD2 covers 11 bases. From germline, CDR1 is MNHEY and CDR2 SMNVEV (reference sequence). The CDR3 covers 13 residues.

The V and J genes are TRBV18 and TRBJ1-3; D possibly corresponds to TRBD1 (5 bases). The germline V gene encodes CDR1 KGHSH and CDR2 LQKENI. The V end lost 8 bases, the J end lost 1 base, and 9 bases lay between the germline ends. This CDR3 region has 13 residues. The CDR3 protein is CASDRGSGNTIYF. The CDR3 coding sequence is TGTGCCAGCGACCGGGGGTCTGGAAACACCATATATTTT.

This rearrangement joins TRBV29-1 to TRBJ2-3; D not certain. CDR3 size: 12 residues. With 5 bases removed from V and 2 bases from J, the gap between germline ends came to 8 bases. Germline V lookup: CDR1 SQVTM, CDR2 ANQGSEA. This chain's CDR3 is CSVRGNTDTQYF. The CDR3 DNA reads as TGCAGCGTTCGCGGAAACACAGATACGCAGTATTTT.

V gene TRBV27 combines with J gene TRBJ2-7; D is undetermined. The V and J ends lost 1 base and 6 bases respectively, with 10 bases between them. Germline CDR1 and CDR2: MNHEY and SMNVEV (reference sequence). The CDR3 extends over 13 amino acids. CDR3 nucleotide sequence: TGTGCCAGCAGTTTATATCCGGCGGCCGAGCAGTACTTC. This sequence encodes CASSLYPAAEQYF.

CDR3 bases: TGTGCCAGCAGCAAAGCAGACAGGGTGGATCAGCCCCAGCATTTT. Residues: CASSKADRVDQPQHF. V gene TRBV21-1 combines with J gene TRBJ1-5; no DNA check was done on the table's D call, TRBD1. TRBV21-1 is termed a pseudogene. The CDR3 is made up of 15 amino acids.

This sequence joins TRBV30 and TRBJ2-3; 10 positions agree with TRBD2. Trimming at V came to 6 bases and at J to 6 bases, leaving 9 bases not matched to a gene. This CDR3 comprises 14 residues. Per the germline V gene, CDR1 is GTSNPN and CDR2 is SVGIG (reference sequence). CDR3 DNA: TGTGCCTGCTCACAGCGGGAGGGCCTGGATACGCAGTATTTT. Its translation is CACSQREGLDTQYF. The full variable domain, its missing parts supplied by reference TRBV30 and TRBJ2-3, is SQTIHQWPATLVQPVGSPLSLECTVEGTSNPNLYWYRQAAGRGLQLLFYSVGIGQISSEVPQNLSASRPQDRQFILSSKKLLLSDSGFYLCACSQREGLDTQYFGPGTRLTVL.

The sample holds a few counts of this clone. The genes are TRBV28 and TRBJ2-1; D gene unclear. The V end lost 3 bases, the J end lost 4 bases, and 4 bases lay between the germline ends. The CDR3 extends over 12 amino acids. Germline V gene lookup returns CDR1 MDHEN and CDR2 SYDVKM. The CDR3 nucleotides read TGTGCCAGCAGTTTCCGTTACAATGAGCAGTTCTTC. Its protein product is CASSFRYNEQFF.

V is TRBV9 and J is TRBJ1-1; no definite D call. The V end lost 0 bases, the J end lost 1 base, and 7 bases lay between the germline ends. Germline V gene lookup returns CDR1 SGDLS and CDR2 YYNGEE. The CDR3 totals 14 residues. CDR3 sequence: CASSVVPENTEAFF. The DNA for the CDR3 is TGTGCCAGCAGCGTAGTCCCAGAGAACACTGAAGCTTTCTTT.

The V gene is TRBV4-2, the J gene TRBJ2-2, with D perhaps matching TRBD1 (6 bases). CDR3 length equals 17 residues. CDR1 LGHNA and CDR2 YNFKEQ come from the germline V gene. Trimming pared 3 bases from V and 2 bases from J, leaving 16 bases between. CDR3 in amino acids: CASSHTPVGANTGELFF. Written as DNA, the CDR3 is TGTGCCAGCAGCCATACCCCGGTGGGGGCTAACACCGGGGAGCTGTTTTTT.

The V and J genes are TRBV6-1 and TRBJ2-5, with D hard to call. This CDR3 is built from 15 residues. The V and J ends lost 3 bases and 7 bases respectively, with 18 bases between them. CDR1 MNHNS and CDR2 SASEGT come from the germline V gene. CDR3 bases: TGTGCCAGCAGTGACATAGCCGCGGTAGCCGGGACCCAGTACTTC. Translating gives CASSDIAAVAGTQYF.

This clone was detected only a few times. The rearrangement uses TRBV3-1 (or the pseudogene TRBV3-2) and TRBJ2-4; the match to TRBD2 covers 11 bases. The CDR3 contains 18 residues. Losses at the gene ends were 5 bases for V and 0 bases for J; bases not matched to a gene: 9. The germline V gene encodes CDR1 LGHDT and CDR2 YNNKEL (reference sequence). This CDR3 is CASSSWTSGYRAKNIQYF. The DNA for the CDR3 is TGTGCCAGCAGCTCTTGGACTAGCGGGTACAGAGCCAAAAACATTCAGTACTTC.

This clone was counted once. The CDR3 region is CASSPGTRSTYGYTF. In nucleotides, the CDR3 is TGTGCCAGCAGTCCGGGGACAAGGTCGACCTATGGCTACACCTTC. The chain couples TRBV27 to TRBJ1-2; D is perhaps TRBD1 (6 bases). The CDR3 loop spans 15 amino acids. Trimming stripped 5 bases from V and 4 bases from J, with 17 bases between. Germline values: CDR1 MNHEY, CDR2 SMNVEV (reference sequence).

CDR3 amino acids: CSVGAIYEQYF. In DNA form, the CDR3 reads TGCAGCGTTGGGGCAATCTACGAGCAGTACTTC. This chain joins TRBV29-1 and TRBJ2-7, with D unresolved. The CDR3 has 11 residues. Germline V lookup: CDR1 SQVTM, CDR2 ANQGSEA. Trimming pared 4 bases from V and 3 bases from J, leaving 7 bases between.

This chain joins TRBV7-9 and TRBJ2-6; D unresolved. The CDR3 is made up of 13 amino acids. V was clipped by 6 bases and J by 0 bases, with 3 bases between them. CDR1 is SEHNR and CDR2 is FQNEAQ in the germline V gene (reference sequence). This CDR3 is CASSRSGANVLTF. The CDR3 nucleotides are TGTGCCAGCAGTCGCTCTGGGGCCAACGTCCTGACTTTC.

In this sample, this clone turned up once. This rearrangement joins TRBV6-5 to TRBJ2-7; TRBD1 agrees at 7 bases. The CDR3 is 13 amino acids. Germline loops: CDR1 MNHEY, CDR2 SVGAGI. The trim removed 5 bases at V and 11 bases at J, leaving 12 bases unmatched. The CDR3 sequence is CASSSRGTAREYF. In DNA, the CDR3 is TGTGCCAGCAGTAGCCGTGGGACAGCCCGAGAGTACTTC.

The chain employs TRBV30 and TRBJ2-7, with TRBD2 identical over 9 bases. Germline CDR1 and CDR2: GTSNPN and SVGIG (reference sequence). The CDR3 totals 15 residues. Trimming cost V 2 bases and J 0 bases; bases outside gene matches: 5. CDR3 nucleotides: TGTGCCTGGAGTAGTAGCGGGAGTAGCTCCTACGAGCAGTACTTC. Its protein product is CAWSSSGSSSYEQYF.